A selection of T cell receptor beta chains follows, all from one sample in a study of CD8 T cells in Susac syndrome. TCRdb processed the immunoSEQ multiplex PCR reads anew with MiXCR; each CDR3 protein has one entry. The repertoire holds roughly 330,000 distinct CDR3 sequences, with 92% as singletons. The sample taken for sequencing was CD4+ T cells from PBMCs. These receptors originate from a human donor with multiple sclerosis. Each CDR3 is given with its conserved first and last residue. D genes are given only for firm matches. A row's size may be missing; if present it is once, few, many or a size class.

>NA|NA|TRBJ1-5|TRBV19
TGTGCCAGTGGACAGAATAGCAATCAGCCCCAGCATTTT
CASGQNSNQPQHF
>NA|NA|TRBJ2-3|TRBV19
TGTGGGCTGGGACCGGTCGAAGAAGGGGATACGCAGTATTTT
CGLGPVEEGDTQYF
>NA|NA|TRBJ1-1|TRBV7-9
TGTGCCAGCAGCTCAGGCAGCTTGAACACTGAAGCTTTCTTT
CASSSGSLNTEAFF
>NA|NA|TRBJ2-1|TRBV5-4
TGTGCCAGCAGCTTGGAACGGGGGCTTTACAATGAGCAGTTCTTC
CASSLERGLYNEQFF
>NA|few|TRBJ2-1|TRBV12-3/TRBV12-4
TGTGCCAGCAGTTTAAGGACAGTTTACAATGAGCAGTTCTTC
CASSLRTVYNEQFF
>NA|NA|TRBJ1-1|TRBV29-1
TGCAGCGTCGGACGTAGGGCGAACACTGAAGCTTTCTTT
CSVGRRANTEAFF
>NA|NA|TRBJ1-1|TRBV25-1
TGTGCCAGCAGTGAATGGGCAGACACTGAAGCTTTCTTT
CASSEWADTEAFF
>TRBD1|NA|TRBJ1-5|TRBV5-1
TGCGCCAGCAGCCCACAGGGGGCCGGGAATCAGCCCCAGCATTTT
CASSPQGAGNQPQHF
>NA|NA|TRBJ1-2|TRBV18
TGTGCCAGCTCATCGGCGACGGGCCAAGGCCCTTATGGCTACACCTTC
CASSSATGQGPYGYTF
>NA|NA|TRBJ1-1|TRBV12-3/TRBV12-4
TGTGCCAGCAGTTTTGGGCAGAGGAACACTGAAGCTTTCTTT
CASSFGQRNTEAFF
>TRBD1|NA|TRBJ2-1|TRBV12-3/TRBV12-4
TGTGCCAGCAGTCGCCGGGACAGGAGATACAATGAGCAGTTCTTC
CASSRRDRRYNEQFF
>TRBD1|NA|TRBJ1-1|TRBV6-5
TGTGCCAGCAGTTATCAGGTTCGGCAGGGGGCTGAAGCTTTCTTT
CASSYQVRQGAEAFF
>TRBD1|NA|TRBJ2-2|TRBV20-1
TGCAGTGCTAGTGATTCGACAGGGGCGAACACCGGGGAGCTGTTTTTT
CSASDSTGANTGELFF
>NA|NA|TRBJ2-2|TRBV20-1
TGCAGTGCGAGGGGCCGAACGAACACCGGGGAGCTGTTTTTT
CSARGRTNTGELFF
>TRBD1|NA|TRBJ2-1|TRBV29-1
TGCAGTGGTGATGGACAGGGGAATTTTAAGCAGTTCTTC
CSGDGQGNFKQFF
>NA|NA|TRBJ2-3|TRBV20-1
TGCAGTGCTAGAGGGTGGCCCAGCACAGATACGCAGTATTTT
CSARGWPSTDTQYF
>NA|NA|TRBJ2-5|TRBV12-3/TRBV12-4
TGTGCCAGCAGTCGCGACCCCAGAGAGACCCAGTACTTC
CASSRDPRETQYF
>NA|once|TRBJ2-3|TRBV7-2
TGTGCCAGCAGCCCCCTTAGCGGTAGCACAGATACGCAGTATTTT
CASSPLSGSTDTQYF
>NA|NA|TRBJ2-5|TRBV20-1
TGCAGTGCTAGAGATTTCGGAACCCAAGAGACCCGGTACTTC
CSARDFGTQETRYF
>TRBD1|NA|TRBJ2-5|TRBV20-1
TGCAGTGCTAGGGCTTCCTACAGGGGTGGGGAGACCCAGTACTTC
CSARASYRGGETQYF
>NA|NA|TRBJ1-5|TRBV7-2
TGTGCCAGCAGCTTGGGGCGGTACCAGCCCCAGCATTTT
CASSLGRYQPQHF
>NA|once|TRBJ2-7|TRBV6-2/TRBV6-3
TGTGCCAGCAGTTACTCACAGGGCCCAAGGGAGCAGTACTTC
CASSYSQGPREQYF
>NA|few|TRBJ1-1|TRBV7-3
TGTGCCAGCAGCCCAACGGGGGGCTGGACTGAAGCTTTCTTT
CASSPTGGWTEAFF
>TRBD2|NA|TRBJ2-1|TRBV12-3/TRBV12-4
TGTGCCAGCAGTCCCCAGGGAGCGGGGGAGCTAGGTGAGCAGTTCTTC
CASSPQGAGELGEQFF
>NA|NA|TRBJ1-2|TRBV6-5
TGTGCCAGCAGTTACTCGATAGGGGGGTATGGCTACACCTTC
CASSYSIGGYGYTF
>NA|NA|TRBJ1-5|TRBV12-3/TRBV12-4
TGTGCCAGCTCCTACGGGGCTCAGCCCCAGCATTTT
CASSYGAQPQHF
>NA|NA|TRBJ2-1|TRBV12-3/TRBV12-4
TGTGCCAGCAGTTTGGGATCGGCGCAGTTCTTC
CASSLGSAQFF
>TRBD1|NA|TRBJ1-3|TRBV18
TGTGCCAGCACCCTGGACAGGGCTGGAAACACCATATATTTT
CASTLDRAGNTIYF
>NA|once|TRBJ2-4|TRBV12-3/TRBV12-4
TGTGCCGTCTGGGTGGAGGACAAAAACATTCAGTACTTC
CAVWVEDKNIQYF
>NA|NA|TRBJ2-1|TRBV25-1
TGTGCCAGCAGTGAAGCAGGGGTTAGCGAGCGGGGATCCTACAATGAGCAGTTCTTC
CASSEAGVSERGSYNEQFF
>NA|NA|TRBJ1-6|TRBV29-1
TGCAGCGTTGGACAGACCTATAATTCACCCCTCCACTTT
CSVGQTYNSPLHF
>NA|NA|TRBJ2-1|TRBV20-1
TGCAGTGCTAGCCGGGGTAGCGGAGGAAACAATGAGCAGTTCTTC
CSASRGSGGNNEQFF
>NA|NA|TRBJ1-2|TRBV7-3
TGTGCCAGCAGCCCCAACGGAAGGCAGACACGCTACACCTTC
CASSPNGRQTRYTF
>TRBD1|NA|TRBJ1-6|TRBV5-1
TGCGCCAGCAGCCCGGACAGGAGGAATTCACCCCTCCACTTT
CASSPDRRNSPLHF
>NA|NA|TRBJ2-3|TRBV28
TGTGCCAGCAGTTCAAGCTATACGCAGTATTTT
CASSSSYTQYF